The 14 T cell receptor beta chains listed next were all sequenced from one sample in a study of Graves' ophthalmopathy and Graves' hyperthyroidism (dated by TCRdb to the late 2010s). The instrument was an Illumina HiSeq 2000. For repertoire sequencing, TCR beta CDR3 regions were amplified from RNA transcripts. A first-round RT-PCR used HTBI primers with the Qiagen OneStep RT-PCR kit, followed by a second-round multiplex PCR, size selection and purification. TCRdb reanalyzed the raw reads on its own, using fastp at Q25 for trimming and MiXCR for clone calling, and kept in-frame beta chains. Rows merge per CDR3 protein into single entries with the most common DNA and genes. Within this sample are 650,000 to 900,000 distinct CDR3 sequences, with roughly two fifths of them counted one time only. Roughly 45% of the sample goes to the ten largest clones. Sequencing was carried out using peripheral blood. Every receptor here comes from an adult man with Graves' ophthalmopathy.

The rearrangement joins TRBV10-3 to TRBJ2-2; possible D gene TRBD2, 5 bases. CDR1 is ENHRY, CDR2 SYGVKD, per germline. The V gene lost 10 bases and the J gene lost 1 base, with 19 bases spanning the gap. The CDR3 loop spans 16 amino acids. The CDR3 DNA is TGTGCCAGCAGAGGGCGGACCCAGCTGAACACCGGGGAGCTGTTTTTT. Translation: CASRGRTQLNTGELFF.

This clonotype has more than one count but fewer than ten. The chain uses TRBV19 and TRBJ1-1; 7 bases fit TRBD1. CDR3 size: 15 residues. Trimming took 0 bases from V and 4 from J; bases not matched to a gene: 5. Germline CDR1 and CDR2: LNHDA and SQIVND (reference sequence). The CDR3 loop is CASSIEDRMGTEAFF. DNA of the CDR3: TGTGCCAGTAGTATAGAGGACAGGATGGGCACTGAAGCTTTCTTT.

This clonotype was picked up a small number of times. The rearrangement joins TRBV19 to TRBJ1-5; D is unclear. V lost 4 bases and J lost 0, with 4 bases in between. This CDR3 is built from 13 residues. Per the germline V gene, CDR1 is LNHDA and CDR2 is SQIVND (reference sequence). The CDR3 protein is CASSKSSNQPQHF. The CDR3 coding sequence is TGTGCCAGTAGTAAAAGTAGCAATCAGCCCCAGCATTTT. The full variable domain, with the rest looked up from reference TRBV19 and TRBJ1-5, is DGGITQSPKYLFRKEGQNVTLSCEQNLNHDAMYWYRQDPGQGLRLIYYSQIVNDFQKGDIAEGYSVSREKKESFPLTVTSAQKNPTAFYLCASSKSSNQPQHFGDGTRLSIL.

This clonotype has a count of ten or more. This chain connects TRBV7-2 to TRBJ1-2; D possibly corresponds to TRBD1 (5 bases). Germline assignment: CDR1 SGHTA and CDR2 FQGNSA. The V and J ends lost 1 base and 0 bases respectively, with 9 bases between them. This CDR3 has 15 amino acids. Written as DNA, the CDR3 is TGTGCCAGCAGCTTAGACCAGGGATCTAACTATGGCTACACCTTC. Its translation: CASSLDQGSNYGYTF.

This clonotype was picked up a small number of times. V is TRBV7-9 and J is TRBJ2-3, with D perhaps TRBD2 (5 bases). V shed 4 bases and J shed 8 bases, with 10 bases lying between them. CDR3 size: 12 residues. Germline V CDR1 and CDR2: SEHNR, FQNEAQ (reference sequence). The CDR3 here is CASSSLDATQYF. Here the CDR3 DNA reads TGTGCCAGCAGCTCACTAGACGCTACGCAGTATTTT.

With respect to this clonotype: Sequence at one end of the junction differs from germline and may be a read error. The V and J genes are TRBV25-1 and TRBJ2-2, with D maybe TRBD2 (5 bases). The germline V gene has CDR1 MGHDK and CDR2 SYGVNS. This CDR3 contains 11 residues. Written as DNA, the CDR3 is TGTGCCAGCGGGAGCACCGAGGAGCTGTTTTTT. Translation: CASGSTEELFF.

Written as DNA, the CDR3 is TGTGCCAGCAGCCTCAGGGTCGGCTCTGGAAACACCATATATTTT. Protein product: CASSLRVGSGNTIYF. V is TRBV7-9 and J is TRBJ1-3, with a possible D match to TRBD1 (5 bases). V lost 5 bases and J lost 0, with 11 bases in between. Germline CDR1 and CDR2: SEHNR and FQNEAQ (reference sequence). The CDR3 contains 15 residues.

This clonotype showed up just once. This chain connects TRBV7-2 to TRBJ1-5; 11 nucleotides align to TRBD1. The CDR3 runs 15 residues. CDR1 and CDR2 from the germline V gene are SGHTA and FQGNSA. V dropped 1 base and J dropped 5; count of bases not matched to a gene: 1. The CDR3 is CASSLGTGGYQPQHF. CDR3 in DNA: TGTGCCAGCAGCTTAGGGACAGGGGGCTATCAGCCCCAGCATTTT.

The rearrangement joins TRBV4-1 to TRBJ2-7; possible D gene TRBD2, 6 bases. Germline CDR1 is MGHRA and CDR2 is YSYEKL. Deletions cut 1 base from V and 0 bases from J, with 10 bases between. The CDR3 extends over 15 amino acids. The CDR3 protein is CASSQAKGLSYEQYF. CDR3 nucleotide sequence: TGCGCCAGCAGCCAAGCGAAGGGACTCTCCTACGAGCAGTACTTC.

The chain joins TRBV7-2 to TRBJ2-5; possibly TRBD1 for D (6 bases). V was shortened by 8 bases and J by 2 bases, with 18 bases between the two germline ends. Germline V gene sequence: CDR1 SGHTA, CDR2 FQGNSA. CDR3 length: 15 residues. This CDR3 is CASQEGTRDQETQYF. CDR3 sequence (DNA): TGTGCCAGCCAAGAGGGGACAAGGGATCAAGAGACCCAGTACTTC.

This clonotype has only a few counts. V gene TRBV9 combines with J gene TRBJ1-2; 9 nucleotides align to TRBD1. The CDR3 sequence is 12 residues long. V shed 4 bases and J 8 bases; nucleotides not matched to a gene: 3. Germline V gene sequence: CDR1 SGDLS, CDR2 YYNGEE. The CDR3 DNA reads TGTGCCAGCAGCCGGGACAGGGTCGGCTACACCTTC. Translating gives CASSRDRVGYTF. Full variable domain (outside the CDR3, taken from reference TRBV9 and TRBJ1-2): DSGVTQTPKHLITATGQRVTLRCSPRSGDLSVYWYQQSLDQGLQFLIQYYNGEERAKGNILERFSAQQFPDLHSELNLSSLELGDSALYFCASSRDRVGYTFGSGTRLTVV.

V usage is TRBV7-3 and J usage is TRBJ1-2; D is unresolved. Trimming took 3 bases from V and 2 from J, leaving 13 bases between them. Germline values: CDR1 SGHTA, CDR2 FQGTGA. The CDR3 consists of 15 residues. CDR3 residues: CASSFSEGRNYGYTF. The CDR3 bases are TGTGCCAGCAGCTTTTCCGAGGGCCGAAACTATGGCTACACCTTC.

The gene calls are TRBV29-1 and TRBJ2-1; tentatively, D is TRBD1 (5 bases). Deletions cut 3 bases from V and 7 bases from J, with 13 bases between. Germline-derived CDR1 and CDR2 are SQVTM and ANQGSEA. The CDR3 has 13 amino acids. The CDR3 region is CSVDKPGRNEQFF. The CDR3 DNA reads TGCAGCGTTGATAAGCCAGGGCGGAATGAGCAGTTCTTC.

A remark on this clonotype: A much larger clone is a single base away; this may be a read error. This chain connects TRBV5-6 to TRBJ1-6; D not resolved. This CDR3 comprises 14 residues. Germline loops: CDR1 SGHDT, CDR2 YYEEEE. DNA of the CDR3: TGTGCCAGCAGCTTGTCGCTTGGCGAGTCACTCCTCCACTTT. Protein product: CASSLSLGESLLHF.